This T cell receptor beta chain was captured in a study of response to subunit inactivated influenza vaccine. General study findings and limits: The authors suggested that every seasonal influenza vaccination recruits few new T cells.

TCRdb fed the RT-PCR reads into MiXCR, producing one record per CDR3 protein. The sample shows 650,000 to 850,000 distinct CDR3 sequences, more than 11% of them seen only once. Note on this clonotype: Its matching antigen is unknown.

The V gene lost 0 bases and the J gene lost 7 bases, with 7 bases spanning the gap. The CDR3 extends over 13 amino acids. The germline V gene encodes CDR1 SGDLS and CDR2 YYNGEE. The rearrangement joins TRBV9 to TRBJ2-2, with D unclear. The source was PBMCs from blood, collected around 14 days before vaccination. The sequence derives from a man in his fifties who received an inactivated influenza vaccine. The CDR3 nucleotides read TGTGCCAGCAGCGTAGAAGGCATCGGGGAGCTGTTTTTT. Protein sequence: CASSVEGIGELFF.